The 9 T cell receptor beta chains in this list originate from one sample, sequenced in a study of blood T cell repertoires in COVID-19. Assay: immunoSEQ multiplex PCR; the TCRdb copy retains only in-frame clones and omits some. This sample has 87,000 or so clones, with more than 75% found just once. The source material was peripheral blood. The source is an elderly woman with acute or convalescent COVID-19.

The table lists this clone with a count of one. The rearrangement joins TRBV30 to TRBJ2-5, with TRBD2 as a possible D gene (6 bases). CDR1 is GTSNPN and CDR2 is SVGIG in the germline V gene (reference sequence). The CDR3 contains 14 residues. The germline V and J ends were trimmed by 0 bases and 5 bases, with 13 bases remaining between them. The CDR3 region has the DNA TGTGCCTGGAGTGTACTCAGGGACTTGGAGACCCAGTACTTC. The encoded protein is CAWSVLRDLETQYF.

V usage is TRBV9 and J usage is TRBJ1-4; D call uncertain. Trimming took off 4 bases at V and 0 bases at J, with 7 bases between the two ends. CDR1 is SGDLS, CDR2 YYNGEE, per germline. The CDR3 runs to 14 residues. The CDR3 spells CASSPRSTNEKLFF. CDR3 nucleotides: TGTGCCAGCAGCCCCCGGTCAACTAATGAAAAACTGTTTTTT.

V and J are TRBV19 and TRBJ1-5; 9 bases map to TRBD1. The V segment lost 4 bases and the J segment 6 bases; nucleotides outside the gene matches: 4. Germline assignment: CDR1 LNHDA and CDR2 SQIVND (reference sequence). The CDR3 runs to 14 residues. CDR3 coding DNA: TGTGCCAGTAGTACGGGACAGGGAGTTCAGCCCCAGCATTTT. It encodes CASSTGQGVQPQHF.

This chain joins TRBV19 and TRBJ1-2; 8 bases match TRBD1. V was pared by 1 base and J by 7 bases, with 14 bases of the junction left unmatched. The CDR3 consists of 17 residues. Germline CDR1 reads LNHDA; CDR2 reads SQIVND (reference sequence). The CDR3 sequence is CASSIGTGQPDRFGYTF. DNA of the CDR3: TGTGCCAGTAGTATAGGGACAGGGCAACCCGACCGCTTTGGCTACACCTTC.

The rearrangement uses TRBV6-1 and TRBJ1-6, with a tentative D call TRBD1 (5 bases). V was shortened by 0 bases and J by 7 bases, with 13 bases between the two germline ends. The CDR3 contains 16 residues. Looked up from germline, CDR1 is MNHNS and CDR2 is SASEGT. CDR3 protein: CASSEAGGNGNSPLHF. The CDR3 DNA reads TGTGCCAGCAGTGAAGCGGGGGGGAATGGGAATTCACCCCTCCACTTT.

The chain couples TRBV21-1 to TRBJ1-2; the table's D gene call, TRBD1, was not cross checked with the DNA. TRBV21-1 represents a pseudogene. CDR3 length: 16 residues. CDR3 coding DNA: TGTGCCAGCAGGGTCGCCCGGACAGGCCGACCTATGGCTAAGACCTTC. Its translation is CASRVARTGRPMAKTF.

This clone occurred once. The chain uses TRBV2 and TRBJ2-3; 8 positions match TRBD2. The germline V gene encodes CDR1 SNHLY and CDR2 FYNNEI. The CDR3 has 16 residues. The J segment lost 4 bases and the V segment lost 6 bases, leaving 12 bases of the junction unmatched. The chain's CDR3 is CASSGPPGGRSDTQYF. In DNA form, the CDR3 reads TGTGCCAGCAGCGGACCTCCGGGGGGGCGATCAGATACGCAGTATTTT.

The genes are TRBV9 and TRBJ2-7; 10 bases match TRBD2. There are 14 residues in the CDR3. J gave up 3 bases and V 4 bases, and 4 bases lay outside the gene matches. Germline V CDR1 and CDR2: SGDLS, YYNGEE. The CDR3 spells CASSPGLAVYEQYF. CDR3 sequence (DNA): TGTGCCAGCAGCCCTGGACTAGCGGTCTACGAGCAGTACTTC. Full variable domain (missing parts from reference TRBV9 and TRBJ2-7): DSGVTQTPKHLITATGQRVTLRCSPRSGDLSVYWYQQSLDQGLQFLIQYYNGEERAKGNILERFSAQQFPDLHSELNLSSLELGDSALYFCASSPGLAVYEQYFGPGTRLTVT.

CDR3 loop: CAWTQGRETQYF. The CDR3 nucleotides read TGTGCCTGGACCCAGGGAAGGGAGACCCAGTACTTC. The gene calls are TRBV30 and TRBJ2-5; tentative D call: TRBD1 (5 bases). Per germline, CDR1 GTSNPN and CDR2 SVGIG (reference sequence). The CDR3 contains 12 residues. Trimming pared 4 bases from V and 5 bases from J, leaving 11 bases between.